Each of the 2 T cell receptor beta chains below was sequenced from the same sample in a study of CD8 T cells in Susac syndrome. Random hexamers were used to reverse transcribe the RNA input (about 0.45 to 1 ug). TCRdb used MiXCR to reprocess the immunoSEQ multiplex PCR reads, holding one entry per CDR3 protein. The data contain about 140,000 distinct CDR3 sequences, nearly 95% of them singletons. The material sequenced was CD8+ T cells from PBMCs. These receptors all come from a human donor in good health.

The chain couples TRBV25-1 to TRBJ2-1; the D gene is possibly TRBD1 (6 bases). Trimming removed 2 bases at V and 6 bases at J, with 8 bases between. The CDR3 runs 13 residues. CDR1 MGHDK and CDR2 SYGVNS come from the germline V gene. The CDR3 DNA is TGTGCCAGCAGTGAAGGGACATTCAATGAGCAGTTCTTC. It codes for CASSEGTFNEQFF. The whole variable domain, remainder taken from reference TRBV25-1 and TRBJ2-1, is EADIYQTPRYLVIGTGKKITLECSQTMGHDKMYWYQQDPGMELHLIHYSYGVNSTEKGDLSSESTVSRIRTEHFPLTLESARPSHTSQYLCASSEGTFNEQFFGPGTRLTVL.

This clonotype is a singleton in its sample. The rearrangement links TRBV13 to TRBJ2-7; D perhaps matches TRBD2 (6 bases). Trimming pared 5 bases from V and 4 bases from J, leaving 15 bases between. Germline V gene lookup returns CDR1 PRHDT and CDR2 FYEKMQ (reference sequence). The CDR3 extends over 14 amino acids. CDR3 DNA sequence: TGTGCCAGCAGCGCGTCGGGGGATCCTTACGAGCAGTACTTC. This gives the protein CASSASGDPYEQYF.